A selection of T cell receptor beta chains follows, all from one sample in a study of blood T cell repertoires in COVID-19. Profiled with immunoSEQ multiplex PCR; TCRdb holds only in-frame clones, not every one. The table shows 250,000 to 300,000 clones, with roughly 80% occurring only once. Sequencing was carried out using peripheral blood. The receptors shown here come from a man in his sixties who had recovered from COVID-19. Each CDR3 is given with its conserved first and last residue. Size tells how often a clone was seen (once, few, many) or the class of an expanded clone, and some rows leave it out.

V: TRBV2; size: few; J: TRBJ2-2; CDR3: CASGPRGTGELFF
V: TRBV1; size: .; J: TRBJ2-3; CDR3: CTSSQDRRGSTDTQYF
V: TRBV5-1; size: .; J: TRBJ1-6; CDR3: CASSLTTGSNSPLHF
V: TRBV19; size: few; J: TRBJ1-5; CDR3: CASRPDFLGGQPQHF
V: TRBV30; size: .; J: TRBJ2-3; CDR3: CAWSVFLSTDTQYF
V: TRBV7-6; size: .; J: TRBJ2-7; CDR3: CASSPAGGGVDNFLDYEQYF
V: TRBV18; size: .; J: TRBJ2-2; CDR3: CASSRTEGGTGELFF
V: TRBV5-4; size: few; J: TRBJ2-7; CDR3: CASSSPGQVTYEQYF
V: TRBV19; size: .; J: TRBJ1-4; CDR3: CASSIGPTEGGEKLFF
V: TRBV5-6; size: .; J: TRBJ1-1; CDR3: CASTVPGQGRVSAFF
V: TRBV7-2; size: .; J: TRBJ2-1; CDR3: CASSLGVLPGNEQFF
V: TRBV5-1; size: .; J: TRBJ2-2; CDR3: CASSPEQRGFGELFF
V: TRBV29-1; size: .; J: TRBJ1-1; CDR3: CSVQGSTEAFF
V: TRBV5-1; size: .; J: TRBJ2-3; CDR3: CASSLATTSTDTQYF
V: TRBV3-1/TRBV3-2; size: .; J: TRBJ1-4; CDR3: CASSLRQGPREKLFF
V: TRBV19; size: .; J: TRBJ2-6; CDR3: CASKRGSGANVLTF
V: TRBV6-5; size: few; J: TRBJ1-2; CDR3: CASSQGLGGYTF
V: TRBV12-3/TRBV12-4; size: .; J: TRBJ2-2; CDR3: CASSQGGTGELFF
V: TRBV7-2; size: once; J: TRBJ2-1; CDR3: CASSLEGTGRSYNEQFF
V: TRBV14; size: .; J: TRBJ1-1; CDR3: CASSQWQGVKNTEAFF
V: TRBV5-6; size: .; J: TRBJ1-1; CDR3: CASSRPAGAMNTEAFF
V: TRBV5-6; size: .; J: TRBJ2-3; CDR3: CASSTRGPADTQYF
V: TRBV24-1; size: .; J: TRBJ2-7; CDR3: CATSELVQGAYEQYF
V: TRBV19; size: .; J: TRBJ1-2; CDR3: CASTNRGTSDGYTF
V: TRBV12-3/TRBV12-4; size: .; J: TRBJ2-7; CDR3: CASSVTYEQYF
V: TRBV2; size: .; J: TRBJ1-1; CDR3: CARAMGTDTEAFF
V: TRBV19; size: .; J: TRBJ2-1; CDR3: CASSIGLAGEYEQFF
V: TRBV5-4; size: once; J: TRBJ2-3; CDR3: CASSGPGTGFSDTQYF
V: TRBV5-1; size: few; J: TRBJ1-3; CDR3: CASSLGTTGNTIYF
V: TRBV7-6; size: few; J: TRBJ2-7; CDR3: CASSLQQDYEQYF
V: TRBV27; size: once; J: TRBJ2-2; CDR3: CASSLEWAGTGELFF
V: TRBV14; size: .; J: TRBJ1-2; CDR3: CASSRDGTTNYGYTF